The sequence of this T cell receptor (beta chain) was determined in a study of cytomegalovirus exposure and HLA in healthy donors. As to this clone: No antigen is known for it.

The germline V gene has CDR1 MNHNY and CDR2 SVGAGI (reference sequence). CDR3 size: 15 residues. Study-wide results and limits: After further analysis at a later stage, 15,000 to 20,000 TCR beta sequences were associated with HLA alleles at 0.05 false discovery rate.

It was with 60 Vbeta and 13 Jbeta primers that the PCR ran. Measured with immunoSEQ multiplex PCR; TCRdb has only the in-frame clones, and not every one. The sample has 160,000 or so clones; around 80% are singletons. The TCR was taken from a male donor in good health and CMV-seropositive. V usage is TRBV6-6 and J usage is TRBJ2-3, with TRBD2 matching over 8 bases. The sequenced sample consisted of PBMCs. Here the CDR3 reads CVHQRGGGGSDTQYF. CDR3 in DNA: TGTGTCCACCAACGGGGGGGAGGGGGGTCAGATACGCAGTATTTT.